The 20 T cell receptor beta chains below were found in one sample sequenced in a study of identifying expanded T cells in peripheral blood. Sequenced by immunoSEQ multiplex PCR; TCRdb stores in-frame clones only, minus some. The sample consists of about 74,000 clones, about 83% of them appearing once. The specimen was blood. All receptors derive from a person aged 18 to 75 in good health.

The V call is TRBV2, the J call TRBJ1-5, with 10 bases aligning to TRBD1. The CDR3 spans 19 residues. Germline V gene data show CDR1 as SNHLY and CDR2 as FYNNEI. Unmatched junction bases numbered 15, after V lost 2 bases and J lost 5 bases. The CDR3 loop reads CASSENGTGAARYDQPQHF. The CDR3 bases are TGTGCCAGCAGTGAAAACGGGACAGGGGCCGCTCGTTATGATCAGCCCCAGCATTTT.

This clone has only a few counts. The CDR3 DNA is TGTGCCATCAGTAACGGACTAGCGGGAGAGGGTGAGCAGTTCTTC. Protein sequence: CAISNGLAGEGEQFF. V gene TRBV10-3 combines with J gene TRBJ2-1; 13 bases match TRBD2. The length of the CDR3 is 15 residues. With 5 bases clipped from V and 9 bases from J, the junction kept 7 bases outside the gene matches. Germline loops: CDR1 ENHRY, CDR2 SYGVKD.

The genes are TRBV7-2 and TRBJ2-7; D possibly corresponds to TRBD2 (6 bases). Germline loops: CDR1 SGHTA, CDR2 FQGNSA. V dropped 1 base and J dropped 9 bases, with 13 bases sitting between them. The CDR3 is 13 residues long. CDR3: CASSLEREWGQYF. CDR3 sequence (DNA): TGTGCCAGCAGCTTAGAACGGGAGTGGGGGCAGTACTTC.

V and J are TRBV7-2 and TRBJ2-7, with D possibly being TRBD1 (6 bases). V lost 4 bases to trimming and J lost 2 bases, with 21 bases between them. Germline V lookup: CDR1 SGHTA, CDR2 FQGNSA. The CDR3 is made up of 17 amino acids. In DNA form, the CDR3 reads TGTGCCAGCAGCTCCGATCTTGACAGGCGTCGGGCCTACGAGCAGTACTTC. This gives the protein CASSSDLDRRRAYEQYF.

This clone was counted once. The V and J genes are TRBV5-6 and TRBJ1-1; TRBD1 might be the D (5 bases). The CDR3 is 16 amino acids. Germline V gene data show CDR1 as SGHDT and CDR2 as YYEEEE. Trimming removed 4 bases at V and 5 bases at J, with 21 bases between. The DNA for the CDR3 is TGTGCCAGCAGCCAAATATCGACGACTGGGGGGACTGAAGCTTTCTTT. This sequence encodes CASSQISTTGGTEAFF.

The V call is TRBV28, the J call TRBJ2-7; D possibly uses TRBD1 or TRBD2 (6 bases each). Looked up from germline, CDR1 is MDHEN and CDR2 is SYDVKM. V lost 6 bases and J lost 2, with 11 bases in between. This CDR3 has 13 amino acids. The CDR3 is CASRIGGPYEQYF. The CDR3 nucleotides are TGTGCCAGCAGGATAGGGGGGCCCTACGAGCAGTACTTC. Full variable domain (outside the CDR3, taken from reference TRBV28 and TRBJ2-7): DVKVTQSSRYLVKRTGEKVFLECVQDMDHENMFWYRQDPGLGLRLIYFSYDVKMKEKGDIPEGYSVSREKKERFSLILESASTNQTSMYLCASRIGGPYEQYFGPGTRLTVT.

V is TRBV27 and J is TRBJ2-1, with a tentative D call TRBD2 (6 bases). The V and J ends lost 3 bases and 3 bases respectively, with 9 bases between them. The CDR3 runs to 14 residues. Germline-derived CDR1 and CDR2 are MNHEY and SMNVEV (reference sequence). The CDR3 reads CASSLWRDYNEQFF. The CDR3 coding sequence is TGTGCCAGCAGTTTGTGGCGGGACTACAATGAGCAGTTCTTC.

The chain couples TRBV9 to TRBJ2-1; 8 bases agree with TRBD2. V lost 1 base and J lost 9; bases outside the gene matches: 9. This CDR3 spans 15 amino acids. Per germline, CDR1 SGDLS and CDR2 YYNGEE. CDR3 region: CASSVSGSVVGEQFF. CDR3 sequence (DNA): TGTGCCAGCAGCGTAAGCGGGAGTGTTGTTGGTGAGCAGTTCTTC.

This chain joins TRBV13 and TRBJ2-7, with D unclear. Germline loops: CDR1 PRHDT, CDR2 FYEKMQ (reference sequence). The CDR3 is made up of 12 amino acids. V was shortened by 1 base and J by 6 bases, with 7 bases between the two germline ends. This CDR3 reads CASSLVTPEQYF. DNA for the CDR3: TGTGCCAGCAGCTTAGTTACCCCCGAGCAGTACTTC.

The J gene is TRBJ2-5, the V gene TRBV11-2; unclear D gene. V was trimmed by 1 base and J by 4 bases, leaving 7 bases between them. Germline-derived CDR1 and CDR2 are SGHAT and FQNNGV. The CDR3 covers 13 residues. The CDR3 loop reads CASSLVIGETQYF. CDR3 sequence (DNA): TGTGCCAGCAGCTTAGTGATCGGAGAGACCCAGTACTTC.

This clone occurred once. The junction differs from germline at one of its ends, possibly a read error. The rearrangement joins TRBV7-7 to TRBJ2-5; maybe TRBD1 (7 bases). The CDR3 extends over 15 amino acids. Per germline, CDR1 SSHAT and CDR2 FNYEAQ (reference sequence). The CDR3 spells CASSIGGTDQETQYF. As DNA, the CDR3 is TGTGCTAGCAGCATTGGAGGGACAGACCAAGAGACCCAGTACTTC.

This clone is a singleton in its sample. The chain joins TRBV9 to TRBJ2-3, with TRBD1 identical over 9 bases. The CDR3 has 16 residues. Looked up from germline, CDR1 is SGDLS and CDR2 is YYNGEE. Unmatched junction bases numbered 5, after V lost 2 bases and J lost 1 base. This CDR3 is CASSVYRGLGTDTQYF. The CDR3 nucleotides are TGTGCCAGCAGCGTGTACAGGGGGCTGGGCACAGATACGCAGTATTTT.

J is TRBJ2-1 and V is TRBV7-6; D possibly corresponds to TRBD2 (5 bases). Germline V gene sequence: CDR1 SGHVS, CDR2 FNYEAQ. V lost 5 bases, J lost 7 bases, and 21 bases lay in between. The CDR3 runs to 16 residues. In DNA, the CDR3 is TGTGCCAGCAGCCCCCCCAATTACGGGATGAGGAATGAGCAGTTCTTC. Residues: CASSPPNYGMRNEQFF.

This chain links TRBV4-2 with TRBJ2-7; possibly TRBD1 for D (6 bases). V was cut by 3 bases and J by 3 bases, with 18 bases left in between. The germline V gene encodes CDR1 LGHNA and CDR2 YNFKEQ. This CDR3 has 16 residues. The chain's CDR3 is CASSHDVRQVDYEQYF. CDR3 bases: TGTGCCAGCAGCCATGACGTGCGACAGGTAGACTACGAGCAGTACTTC.

The chain links TRBV10-1 to TRBJ2-7; TRBD2 matches at 7 bases. V lost 8 bases to trimming and J lost 0 bases; unmatched junction nucleotides: 13. This CDR3 contains 16 residues. CDR1 is WNHNN and CDR2 is SYGVQD in the germline V gene (reference sequence). The CDR3 spells CASLCTYGGSSYEQYF. Here the CDR3 DNA reads TGCGCCAGCCTCTGTACCTATGGCGGGAGCTCCTACGAGCAGTACTTC.

The chain joins TRBV7-2 to TRBJ2-3; 11 bases match TRBD1. The V segment lost 4 bases and the J segment 1 base; nucleotides outside the gene matches: 7. CDR3 length: 17 residues. CDR1 is SGHTA, CDR2 FQGNSA, per germline. The CDR3 is CASSYPGQGGGTDTQYF. The CDR3 DNA reads TGTGCCAGCAGCTACCCGGGACAGGGGGGGGGCACAGATACGCAGTATTTT.

This sequence joins TRBV11-3 and TRBJ2-3; 9 bases are a match to TRBD1. The CDR3 totals 16 residues. V was clipped by 1 base and J by 2 bases; unmatched bases: 4. The germline CDR1 and CDR2 sequences are SGHNT and YENEEA. The CDR3 DNA reads as TGTGCCAGCAGCTTAGGGACAGGGGATTTCACAGATACGCAGTATTTT. Translation gives CASSLGTGDFTDTQYF.

A few counts support this clone. V usage is TRBV28 and J usage is TRBJ1-5, with D uncertain. Trimming shortened V by 7 bases and J by 1 base, and 5 bases separated the two germline ends. The germline CDR1 and CDR2 sequences are MDHEN and SYDVKM. This CDR3 spans 12 amino acids. The CDR3 is CASKESNQPQHF. The CDR3 DNA is TGTGCCAGCAAGGAGAGCAATCAGCCCCAGCATTTT. Full variable domain (outside the CDR3, taken from reference TRBV28 and TRBJ1-5): DVKVTQSSRYLVKRTGEKVFLECVQDMDHENMFWYRQDPGLGLRLIYFSYDVKMKEKGDIPEGYSVSREKKERFSLILESASTNQTSMYLCASKESNQPQHFGDGTRLSIL.

This chain uses TRBV5-1 with TRBJ2-1, with D possibly being TRBD1 (5 bases). V was clipped by 0 bases and J by 0 bases, with 7 bases between them. CDR1 and CDR2 from the germline V gene are SGHRS and YFSETQ. The CDR3 length is 15 residues. The CDR3 region is CASSLGQISYNEQFF. CDR3 DNA: TGCGCCAGCAGCTTGGGACAGATCTCCTACAATGAGCAGTTCTTC.

This clone was observed once. The chain uses TRBV5-1 and TRBJ2-2; D gene uncertain. The V end lost 0 bases, the J end lost 4 bases, and 10 bases lay between the germline ends. The CDR3 runs to 15 residues. Germline V gives CDR1 SGHRS, CDR2 YFSETQ. This CDR3 is CASSLEGHRTGELFF. CDR3 sequence (DNA): TGCGCCAGCAGCTTGGAAGGTCACCGCACCGGGGAGCTGTTTTTT.